A single sample is the source of the 29 T cell receptor beta chains below, sequenced in a study of regulatory T cells in long-lasting Graves disease (dated by TCRdb to about 2021). Library creation used multiplex PCR. For sequencing, an Illumina HiSeq 4000 was employed. iRepertoire HTBI primers and Arm-PCR amplification of CDR3 regions were used to construct TCR beta libraries. TCRdb reprocessed the public reads (quality trimming at Q25 with fastp, clone calling with MiXCR) and kept in-frame beta chains. One record per CDR3 amino acid sequence lists the most common genes and DNA. The sample table contains some 440,000 distinct CDR3 sequences; only one count was recorded for roughly 20% of them. The top ten clones comprise roughly 8% of the sample. According to the study, the label for this sample's time point signals: persistent/refractory GD, antithyroid drugs over 5 years with positive TRAb. For both TCR sequencing and RNA sequencing, RNA was extracted from PBMCs using TRIzol.

The sequencing used peripheral blood mononuclear cells (PBMCs), collected when the disease was refractory, from a patient treated with antithyroid drugs. Source of these receptors: a female donor with Graves disease.

This clonotype was seen only a few times. V gene TRBV5-8 combines with J gene TRBJ1-1; the match to TRBD1 covers 9 bases. J gave up 6 bases and V 0 bases, and 9 bases lay outside the gene matches. The CDR3 has 16 residues. From germline, CDR1 is SGHTS and CDR2 YDEGEE. CDR3 sequence (DNA): TGTGCCAGCAGCTTGGCCCTGGGACAGGGACGTGCTGAAGCTTTCTTT. The encoded protein is CASSLALGQGRAEAFF.

This clonotype was observed at least ten times. The rearrangement links TRBV28 to TRBJ2-7; maybe TRBD2 (5 bases). Germline CDR1 reads MDHEN; CDR2 reads SYDVKM. This CDR3 is 15 amino acids long. Between the trimmed V and J ends, which lost 5 bases and 4 bases, there was a span of 18 bases. CDR3 sequence (DNA): TGTGCCAGCAGTCAACCTCTTGGACTTTCTTACGAGCAGTACTTC. As protein: CASSQPLGLSYEQYF. Combining the CDR3 with reference TRBV28 and TRBJ2-7 gives the whole variable domain DVKVTQSSRYLVKRTGEKVFLECVQDMDHENMFWYRQDPGLGLRLIYFSYDVKMKEKGDIPEGYSVSREKKERFSLILESASTNQTSMYLCASSQPLGLSYEQYFGPGTRLTVT.

This clonotype appeared a few times. The V call is TRBV12-3 or TRBV12-4, the J call TRBJ1-5; 7 bases are shared with TRBD1. The ends lost 6 bases at V and 4 bases at J; junction bases unmatched: 9. The CDR3 is 15 amino acids. The CDR3 here is CASSLSGGRNQPQHF. In DNA, the CDR3 is TGTGCCAGCAGCCTCTCAGGGGGTCGGAATCAGCCCCAGCATTTT.

This chain links TRBV6-9 with TRBJ1-1; D perhaps matches TRBD1 (6 bases). From germline, CDR1 is MNHGY and CDR2 SVAAGI. CDR3 size: 13 residues. Trimming removed 3 bases at V and 5 bases at J, with 10 bases between. CDR3 region: CASSYTQGTEAFF. The DNA of the CDR3 is TGTGCCAGCAGTTACACCCAGGGGACTGAAGCTTTCTTT.

This clonotype was observed many times. This chain joins TRBV12-3 or TRBV12-4 and TRBJ2-7, with 7 bases identical to TRBD2. The V and J ends lost 3 bases and 4 bases, in that order; junction bases with no gene match: 6. The CDR3 has 14 amino acids. CDR3 sequence: CASSFREGLYEQYF. Here the CDR3 DNA reads TGTGCCAGCAGTTTTAGGGAGGGTTTGTACGAGCAGTACTTC.

This clonotype appeared many times. This sequence joins TRBV11-2 and TRBJ2-7; 10 nucleotides agree with TRBD1. V was clipped by 4 bases and J by 7 bases; unmatched bases: 4. CDR3 size: 13 residues. The germline CDR1 and CDR2 sequences are SGHAT and FQNNGV. CDR3 DNA sequence: TGTGCCAGCAGCTCGGGACAGGGGTTAGAGCAGTACTTC. This translates into CASSSGQGLEQYF.

The chain recombines TRBV5-1 with TRBJ1-1; D is unclear. This CDR3 contains 14 residues. Per the germline V gene, CDR1 is SGHRS and CDR2 is YFSETQ. Trimming removed 0 bases at V and 1 base at J, with 7 bases between. The CDR3 here is CASSLAGWNTEAFF. The CDR3 DNA sequence: TGCGCCAGCAGCTTGGCCGGATGGAACACTGAAGCTTTCTTT.

The table lists this clonotype with a few counts. The conserved phenylalanine or tryptophan normally closing the CDR3 is absent here, so this likely arose from a read error. V is TRBV11-2 and J is TRBJ2-7; 7 nucleotides match TRBD2. V shed 5 bases, J shed 3 bases, and the junction held 10 bases outside the gene matches. Per germline, CDR1 SGHAT and CDR2 FQNNGV. This CDR3 is 15 amino acids long. The CDR3 bases are TGTGCCAGCAGCAACTCACTAGCGATCGACTACGAGCAGTACTCC. It translates to CASSNSLAIDYEQYS.

This clonotype was seen repeatedly, ten times or more. J is TRBJ2-7 and V is TRBV29-1; no firm D call. Germline V gives CDR1 SQVTM, CDR2 ANQGSEA. V was pared by 0 bases and J by 0 bases, with 3 bases between. The CDR3 loop spans 12 amino acids. CDR3 coding DNA: TGCAGCGTTGAAGACCTCTCCTACGAGCAGTACTTC. It is translated as CSVEDLSYEQYF.

This clonotype was picked up a small number of times. The chain links TRBV20-1 to TRBJ1-1; TRBD1 is a possible D gene (6 bases). V gave up 1 base and J gave up 6 bases, with 15 bases separating them. This CDR3 has 14 amino acids. The germline CDR1 and CDR2 sequences are DFQATT and SNEGSKA (reference sequence). The CDR3 here is CSARVHREKSEAFF. The DNA of the CDR3 is TGCAGTGCTAGAGTTCACAGGGAAAAATCTGAAGCTTTCTTT.

The chain couples TRBV6-1 to TRBJ2-5; 7 bases match TRBD2. With V trimmed by 8 bases and J by 5 bases, 8 bases remained unmatched. The CDR3 extends over 13 amino acids. Per germline, CDR1 MNHNS and CDR2 SASEGT. The CDR3 is CASGGRGLETQYF. CDR3 in DNA: TGTGCCAGCGGAGGGAGGGGCCTGGAGACCCAGTACTTC.

This clonotype was seen at least ten times. The rearrangement links TRBV12-3 or TRBV12-4 to TRBJ2-7, with D hard to call. CDR3 length equals 14 residues. V dropped 5 bases and J dropped 7 bases, with 18 bases sitting between them. The CDR3 DNA is TGTGCCAGCAGTAGAGTGACATTGGGGTGGGAGCAGTACTTC. Amino acids: CASSRVTLGWEQYF.

This clonotype was observed a few times. V is TRBV7-9 and J is TRBJ1-1; tentative D call: TRBD1 (6 bases). The CDR3 runs 14 residues. V gave up 4 bases and J gave up 3 bases, with 12 bases separating them. CDR1 SEHNR and CDR2 FQNEAQ come from the germline V gene (reference sequence). As DNA, the CDR3 is TGTGCCAGCAGCTCCGTAGGGGGTTACACTGAAGCTTTCTTT. It yields the protein CASSSVGGYTEAFF.

This chain uses TRBV7-9 with TRBJ2-7; possibly TRBD1 for D (6 bases). Germline CDR1 and CDR2: SEHNR and FQNEAQ (reference sequence). V lost 1 base to trimming and J lost 5 bases, with 12 bases between them. This CDR3 has 14 residues. Here the CDR3 reads CASSLGGGGHEQYF. The CDR3 coding sequence is TGTGCCAGCAGCTTAGGAGGGGGTGGCCACGAGCAGTACTTC.

Concerning this clonotype itself: A much larger clone is a single base away; this may be a read error. The genes are TRBV24-1 and TRBJ1-5; D gene uncertain. Germline V gene lookup returns CDR1 KGHDR and CDR2 SFDVKD. The CDR3 sequence is 14 residues long. Trimming left V 4 bases short and J 5 bases short, with 11 bases between. In DNA, the CDR3 is TGTGCCACCAGTGAAGGCGCGGATCATCAGCCCCAGCATTTT. This gives the protein CATSEGADHQPQHF.

The chain has TRBV4-1 and TRBJ1-4; weak D call: TRBD1 (6 bases). The germline CDR1 and CDR2 sequences are MGHRA and YSYEKL. The length of the CDR3 is 16 residues. The V and J ends lost 3 bases and 2 bases respectively, with 13 bases between them. This CDR3 is CASSQDRDATNEKLFF. CDR3 DNA: TGCGCCAGCAGCCAGGACAGAGATGCTACTAATGAAAAACTGTTTTTT.

In its sample, this clonotype was seen many times. The rearrangement joins TRBV6-1 to TRBJ1-4, with D possibly matching TRBD1 (6 bases). The V and J ends lost 7 bases and 8 bases respectively, with 14 bases between them. The CDR3 runs 13 residues. Per germline, CDR1 MNHNS and CDR2 SASEGT. The CDR3 loop is CASTAGGLEKLFF. The CDR3 nucleotides read TGTGCCAGCACCGCGGGGGGCTTAGAAAAACTGTTTTTT.

The sample holds many counts of this clonotype. V usage is TRBV2 and J usage is TRBJ2-5; 11 bases agree with TRBD2. With V trimmed by 7 bases and J by 5 bases, 6 bases remained unmatched. The CDR3 spans 14 residues. From germline, CDR1 is SNHLY and CDR2 FYNNEI. CDR3 amino acids: CASTGTSGWETQYF. CDR3 DNA: TGTGCCAGCACCGGGACTAGCGGTTGGGAGACCCAGTACTTC.

At least ten counts were recorded for this clonotype. The rearrangement links TRBV2 to TRBJ2-1, with 9 bases matching TRBD1. Trimming took 6 bases from V and 0 from J; bases not matched to a gene: 6. This CDR3 spans 16 amino acids. The germline CDR1 and CDR2 sequences are SNHLY and FYNNEI. The CDR3 DNA reads TGTGCCAGCAGGGACAGGGGATTTAGCTCCTACAATGAGCAGTTCTTC. This gives the protein CASRDRGFSSYNEQFF.

The chain joins TRBV28 to TRBJ1-5; 7 nucleotides match TRBD1. The germline V gene encodes CDR1 MDHEN and CDR2 SYDVKM. The V segment lost 6 bases and the J segment 2 bases; nucleotides outside the gene matches: 7. This CDR3 is built from 15 residues. The CDR3 DNA follows: TGTGCCAGCAGCCCACAGGGGCCTGGCAATCAGCCCCAGCATTTT. Amino acids: CASSPQGPGNQPQHF.

This clonotype was recorded at least ten times. V and J are TRBV6-1 and TRBJ2-2, with 8 bases fitting TRBD2. Germline lookup yields CDR1 MNHNS and CDR2 SASEGT. The CDR3 consists of 14 residues. V shed 7 bases and J 3 bases; nucleotides not matched to a gene: 4. As DNA, the CDR3 is TGTGCCAGCAATCCGGGAGGGCACACCGGGGAGCTGTTTTTT. Its translation: CASNPGGHTGELFF.

This clonotype was counted ten times or more. The V call is TRBV9, the J call TRBJ2-1; D uncertain. Germline V gene sequence: CDR1 SGDLS, CDR2 YYNGEE. The ends were cut back, 3 bases at V and 2 bases at J, with 15 bases in the middle. This CDR3 region has 16 residues. The DNA for the CDR3 is TGTGCCAGCAGCGGAATGTCTCGCGGCACCTACAATGAGCAGTTCTTC. This gives the protein CASSGMSRGTYNEQFF.

There are a few counts of this clonotype. The chain uses TRBV29-1 and TRBJ2-6; 7 bases are shared with TRBD2. V lost 6 bases, J lost 1 base, and 6 bases stayed unmatched. In germline, CDR1 is SQVTM, CDR2 ANQGSEA. The CDR3 runs 15 residues. CDR3 protein: CSVPYGGSGANVLTF. The CDR3 DNA sequence: TGCAGCGTCCCCTACGGGGGGTCTGGGGCCAACGTCCTGACTTTC.

The chain is built from TRBV24-1 and TRBJ1-5; maybe TRBD1 (6 bases). Trimming shortened V by 4 bases and J by 7 bases, and 16 bases separated the two germline ends. This CDR3 is built from 15 residues. CDR1 is KGHDR, CDR2 SFDVKD, per germline. CDR3: CATSDVGGAGQPQHF. CDR3 in DNA: TGTGCCACCAGTGACGTTGGGGGGGCAGGACAGCCCCAGCATTTT.

This clonotype occurred many times. The CDR3 region has the DNA TGTGCCAGCAGTTCCCCGCGAGCGGGAGGTTCCTACGAGCAGTACTTC. This sequence encodes CASSSPRAGGSYEQYF. V gene TRBV6-5 combines with J gene TRBJ2-7, with TRBD2 matching over 9 bases. In germline, CDR1 is MNHEY, CDR2 SVGAGI. V shed 4 bases and J 1 base; nucleotides not matched to a gene: 8. This CDR3 spans 16 amino acids.

This clonotype was seen at least ten times. The chain recombines TRBV28 with TRBJ2-1; D possibly corresponds to TRBD1 (6 bases). The CDR3 is made up of 14 amino acids. Germline values: CDR1 MDHEN, CDR2 SYDVKM. V was pared by 3 bases and J by 6 bases, with 12 bases between. Here the CDR3 reads CASSFPRGSNEQFF. The CDR3 DNA reads as TGTGCCAGCAGTTTCCCCAGGGGCTCCAATGAGCAGTTCTTC.

The chain recombines TRBV14 with TRBJ2-7, with TRBD2 matching over 8 bases. With V trimmed by 0 bases and J by 4 bases, 11 bases remained unmatched. CDR3 length equals 17 residues. Germline values: CDR1 SGHDN, CDR2 FVKESK. The CDR3: CASSQDQAGVSLYEQYF. For the CDR3, the DNA is TGTGCCAGCAGCCAAGACCAAGCGGGAGTGTCTTTATACGAGCAGTACTTC.

A few counts support this clonotype. The chain is built from TRBV7-9 and TRBJ2-7; 7 positions match TRBD2. Germline CDR1 reads SEHNR; CDR2 reads FQNEAQ (reference sequence). V dropped 2 bases and J dropped 3; count of bases not matched to a gene: 7. The CDR3 spans 15 residues. CDR3 sequence (DNA): TGTGCCAGCAGCTTAAGCGGGGAAATAAGCTACGAGCAGTACTTC. Amino acids: CASSLSGEISYEQYF.

This sequence joins TRBV7-2 and TRBJ2-4; D remains unclear. Trimming cost V 5 bases and J 6 bases, with 14 bases left between them. The CDR3 extends over 14 amino acids. Germline lookup yields CDR1 SGHTA and CDR2 FQGNSA. As DNA, the CDR3 is TGTGCCAGCAGCCCCCGATGGACCTCAAACATTCAGTACTTC. It is translated as CASSPRWTSNIQYF.